This paragraph covers one T cell receptor beta chain sequence. Every donor provided roughly 10 milliliters of peripheral blood. The sample originates from a study of blood T cells in healthy people across ages. J lost 2 bases, V lost 5 bases, and 6 bases had no gene match. Germline assignment: CDR1 SGHTA and CDR2 FQGNSA. This CDR3 contains 15 residues. The use of a sample-barcoded 5' primer and a J-beta primer mix characterized a second PCR of 7 to 11 cycles. Researchers report that a template-switch adaptor with 12 random nucleotides tagged each cDNA molecule. Each of the samples gave a minimum of 2.5 million paired-end reads that contained CDR3. TCRdb processed the 5' RACE reads anew with MiXCR; each CDR3 protein has one entry. The sample includes about a million distinct CDR3 sequences, roughly 51% of them seen just once.

The sequenced sample was blood. The receptor was derived from a woman aged 55-70 years in good health. The chain employs TRBV7-2 and TRBJ2-7, with 10 bases fitting TRBD2. The CDR3 reads CASSATSGPTYEQYF. The CDR3 bases are TGTGCCAGCAGCGCGACTAGCGGGCCGACCTACGAGCAGTACTTC.